One and the same sample provided the 3 T cell receptor beta chains below, sequenced in a study of T cells in Graves' hyperthyroidism and ophthalmopathy. Amplified TCR beta CDR3 regions came from RNA transcripts. RT-PCR in the first round (using the HTBI primer set) targeted the TCR CDR3. TCRdb reprocessed the multiplex PCR reads via MiXCR and lists one record per CDR3 protein. The profile covers a few hundred thousand distinct CDR3 sequences, with around 14% appearing a single time and about 17% taken by the ten largest. Sample: blood. These receptors all come from a young woman with Graves' hyperthyroidism.

In this sample, this clonotype turned up a few times. The V gene is TRBV4-1, the J gene TRBJ2-1; D is undetermined. Trimming left V 4 bases short and J 8 bases short, with 9 bases between. Germline loops: CDR1 MGHRA, CDR2 YSYEKL. CDR3 length: 12 residues. The chain's CDR3 is CASSPDKYEQFF. DNA of the CDR3: TGCGCCAGCAGCCCGGATAAGTATGAGCAGTTCTTC.

This clonotype was seen ten or more times. CDR3 nucleotide sequence: TGTGCCAGCAGTGAGACTAGCCTGAGTACAGATACGCAGTATTTT. Its translation is CASSETSLSTDTQYF. This chain uses TRBV6-1 with TRBJ2-3, with 7 bases that match TRBD2. CDR3 length: 15 residues. V dropped 3 bases and J dropped 3; count of bases not matched to a gene: 6. CDR1 MNHNS and CDR2 SASEGT come from the germline V gene.

This clonotype appeared many times. J is TRBJ2-5 and V is TRBV10-3, with D perhaps matching TRBD2 (6 bases). This CDR3 region has 13 residues. The germline V and J ends were trimmed by 6 bases and 5 bases, with 13 bases remaining between them. The V gene's germline CDR1 is ENHRY and CDR2 SYGVKD. CDR3 nucleotide sequence: TGTGCCATCAGGACACTAGCCAGCGAGACCCAGTACTTC. Translated, it gives CAIRTLASETQYF.